The clone carrying this T cell receptor beta chain was seen more than once but under ten times. This entry comes from a study of blood T cell repertoires in COVID-19. The overall study: Samples came from the United States, Italy and Spain, spanning acute and convalescent COVID-19. PBMCs, B-cell-depleted T cells, or T cells were the source of the cDNA or gDNA that made up the material.

The CDR3 has 14 amino acids. In germline, CDR1 is ENHRY, CDR2 SYGVKD. V was clipped by 3 bases and J by 5 bases; unmatched bases: 5. Per the original data handling: The assay estimated nucleated cells by amplifying reference gene primers. Data came from immunoSEQ multiplex PCR; TCRdb stores just in-frame clones and leaves some out. D and trimming come from the DNA, and the V and J calls and clone size come from that table. There are some 150,000 clones in the sample; approximately 90% occur only once, and over 0.85% lies in the top ten. V and J are TRBV10-3 and TRBJ2-5; TRBD2 aligns across 8 bases. The source of this sequence is a woman aged 45-65 years with acute or convalescent COVID-19. The sequencing sample was made of peripheral blood. CDR3 bases: TGTGCCATCAGTGAATCCGGGAGGGAGGAGACCCAGTACTTC. Protein: CAISESGREETQYF.